The 3 T cell receptor beta chains in this list originate from one sample, sequenced in a study of human T cells and chemical hapten exposure. The sample's time point: patch test 1, 2 weeks after DPC sensitization. Treatment indicated: therapeutic diphenylcyclopropenone sensitization with weekly scalp DPC. TCRdb ran MiXCR on the RACE reads and lists one entry per CDR3 protein. Of under 450,000 distinct CDR3 sequences listed, around 5% were seen once; the top ten hold over 2%. The sequenced sample was whole blood, obtained in connection with sensitization to the hapten diphenylcyclopropenone (DPC). These receptors were taken from a woman aged 45 to 65 with alopecia areata. Some clones in this sample may be carry-over from other donors' samples.

The CDR3 DNA follows: TGTGCCAGCAGTGCTCAGACTAGCGGGAGTGGCGGCACCGGGGAGCTGTTTTTT. It translates to CASSAQTSGSGGTGELFF. J is TRBJ2-2 and V is TRBV6-2 or TRBV6-3; 12 nucleotides agree with TRBD2. CDR3 size: 18 residues. From germline, CDR1 is MNHEY and CDR2 SVGEGT. V dropped 5 bases and J dropped 4; count of bases not matched to a gene: 11.

Regarding this clonotype: This may come from a read error, since a much larger clone is one base off. V gene TRBV6-5 combines with J gene TRBJ1-1, with D unclear. The germline V gene encodes CDR1 MNHEY and CDR2 SVGAGI. The V gene lost 2 bases and the J gene lost 9 bases, with 10 bases spanning the gap. The CDR3 has 12 residues. In nucleotides, the CDR3 is TGTGCCAGCAGTTACAACGGCAGACAAGCTTTCTTT. Residues: CASSYNGRQAFF.

This clonotype showed up many times. V usage is TRBV25-1 and J usage is TRBJ2-6, with D uncertain. V was cut by 4 bases and J by 0 bases, with 10 bases left in between. Germline loops: CDR1 MGHDK, CDR2 SYGVNS. The CDR3 consists of 16 residues. CDR3 in amino acids: CASSGPDVSGANVLTF. DNA of the CDR3: TGTGCCAGCAGTGGTCCGGACGTCTCTGGGGCCAACGTCCTGACTTTC.